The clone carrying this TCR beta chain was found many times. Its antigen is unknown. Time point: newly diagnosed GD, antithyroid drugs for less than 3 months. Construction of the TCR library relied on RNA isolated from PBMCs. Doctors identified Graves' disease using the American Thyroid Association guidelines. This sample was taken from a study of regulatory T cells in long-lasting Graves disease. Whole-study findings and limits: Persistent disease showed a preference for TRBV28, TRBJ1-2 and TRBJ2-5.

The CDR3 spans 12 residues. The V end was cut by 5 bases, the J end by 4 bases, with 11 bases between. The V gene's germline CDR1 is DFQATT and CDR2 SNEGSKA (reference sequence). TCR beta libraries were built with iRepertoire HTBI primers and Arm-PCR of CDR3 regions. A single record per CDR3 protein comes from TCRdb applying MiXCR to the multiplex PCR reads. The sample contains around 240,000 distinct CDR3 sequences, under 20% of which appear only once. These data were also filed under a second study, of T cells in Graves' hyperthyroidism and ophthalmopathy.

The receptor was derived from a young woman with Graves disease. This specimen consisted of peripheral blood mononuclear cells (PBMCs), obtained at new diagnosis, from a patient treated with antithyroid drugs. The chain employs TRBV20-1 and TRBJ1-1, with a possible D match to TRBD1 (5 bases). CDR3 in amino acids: CSARQPTTEAFF. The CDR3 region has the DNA TGCAGTGCTCGACAGCCCACCACTGAAGCTTTCTTT.